This TCR beta chain was obtained from a study of T-cell reconstitution after alpha-beta-depleted transplantation in children (dated by TCRdb to about 2016). A note on the overall study: Using TCR repertoire profiling, the study followed T-cell immune reconstitution in a quantitative way in children after TCRalphabeta/CD19-depleted allogeneic hematopoietic cell transplantation. General conclusions and limits of the study: In some patients, high TCRbeta diversity at day 60 was attributed to recipient T cells and intrathymic progenitors that had survived conditioning. The apparently early alphabetaT-cell count recovery about two months after transplant was reportedly dependent on only several hundred rapidly expanded clones derived from non-depleted graft cells. Hyperexpanded clone frequencies declined over subsequent months; after one year, T-cell counts and TCRbeta diversity were mostly attributed to newly produced T cells.

The germline V gene (reference sequence) sets CDR1 to MNHEY and CDR2 to SMNVEV. The CDR3, from cysteine to phenylalanine, totals 16 residues. Only the CDR3 DNA is retained, 48 bases long and in frame from the first base. V lost 4 bases and J lost 8 bases, and the count of bases not matched to a germline gene is 10. The treatment or condition tag for this specimen amounts to: allogeneic hematopoietic cell transplantation with graft depleted of TCRalphabeta T cells and CD19 B cells. Transplant recipients were children who received TCRalphabeta/CD19-depleted allogeneic hematopoietic cell grafts. The method was PCR. Instrument on record: Illumina HiSeq 2500. TCR library preparation used molecular barcoding, with unique molecular identifiers applied to normalize quantification of the TCRbeta repertoire. TCRdb ran its own pipeline on the public reads, namely fastp trimming at Q25 and MiXCR clone calling, and kept in-frame beta chains. Each record represents a unique CDR3 protein, reported with the most common genes and DNA among its rows. The sample table shows about 210,000 distinct CDR3 sequences, and around a sixth are seen once. The ten largest clones add up to roughly two fifths of the sample.

This clonotype has just a few counts. This receptor's antigen is unknown. Base qualities are not provided; no much larger clone lies one nucleotide away. The chain uses TRBV27 and TRBJ1-6; the central 8 bases match TRBD1. The TCR sequence derives from a male patient under 10 years old who had a stem cell transplant for acute lymphoblastic leukemia, so the T cells may come from the graft donor. Sequenced material: PBMCs, mostly from graft donor cells, taken 360 days after TCRalphabeta/CD19-depleted stem cell transplant. Here the CDR3 is given as CASSSRWTGTDSPLHF. The nucleotide sequence reads TGTGCCAGCAGTTCTCGATGGACAGGGACGGATTCACCCCTCCACTTT.